This TCR beta chain was captured by sequencing in a study of blood T cells in healthy people across ages. Study overall: Per every two T cells, about one barcoded beta molecule was captured by template switching.

Study-level findings and limits: Underestimates were what the diversity estimates from one million T cells were considered to be.

As regards this clonotype: As yet, its antigen is unknown.

The CDR3 runs to 11 residues. CDR1 and CDR2 from the germline V gene are SQVTM and ANQGSEA. The V end was cut by 0 bases, the J end by 10 bases, with 7 bases between. Then a second PCR, running roughly 7 to 11 cycles, was carried out with a sample-barcoded 5' primer and a J-beta primer mix. All samples yielded 3 million or more CDR3-containing paired-end reads. TCRdb re-analysed the 5' RACE reads in MiXCR, keeping a single row per CDR3 protein. The repertoire holds over 1,500,000 distinct CDR3 sequences, with roughly two fifths as singletons. Each donor's blood draw was approximately 10 milliliters of peripheral blood.

The sequence was collected from a human donor in good health. The V call is TRBV29-1, the J call TRBJ2-1; D is unclear. The sample was blood. The CDR3 region is CSVEEATEQFF. The CDR3 coding sequence is TGCAGCGTTGAAGAGGCAACGGAGCAGTTCTTC.